A single T cell receptor beta chain is shown here with its context. No cognate antigen has been identified for it. No per-base quality is available; no much larger clone lies one base away. These data are taken from a study of tumor-infiltrating lymphocytes in oesophageal squamous cell carcinoma (dated by TCRdb to 2015 to 2016). The CDR3 measures 16 amino acids from cysteine to phenylalanine. Kept here is only the CDR3 DNA, which spans 48 bases and is read in frame from base 1. Per the germline V gene, SGHVS is the CDR1 and FNYEAQ is the CDR2. The library was produced with PCR. The run used an Illumina HiSeq 2000. TCRdb reanalyzed the raw reads on its own, using fastp at Q25 for trimming and MiXCR for clone calling, and kept in-frame beta chains. Each CDR3 protein appears once, grouped with its most common genes and DNA. The sample has about 13,000 distinct CDR3 sequences on record, approximately 47% of them singletons. The ten largest clones represent roughly 12% of the sample.

The chain links TRBV7-6 with TRBJ2-7; TRBD2 lines up with 8 middle nucleotides. The J call may be incorrect, as the DNA end agrees better with TRBJ2-5. This TCR derives from a female donor with esophageal squamous cell carcinoma. The sequenced material came from blood. CDR3 loop: CASSLLAGRSQETQYF. The sequenced DNA: TGTGCCAGCAGCCTCTTAGCGGGGCGCTCCCAAGAGACCCAGTACTTC.